One T cell receptor (beta chain) is described in this entry. Its matching antigen is unknown. CDR1 is GTSNPN and CDR2 is SVGIG in the germline V gene (reference sequence). V gave up 3 bases and J gave up 4 bases; unmatched junction bases: 17. The CDR3 consists of 17 residues. Treatment in this sample: oral pan-JAK inhibitor, 5-10 mg twice daily. Punch biopsies of lesional scalp, plus peripheral blood, were taken from alopecia areata patients. Isolated RNA was reverse transcribed into cDNA used as the sequencing template. Repertoires were generated with immunoSEQ multiplex PCR, while TCRdb's copy carries only in-frame clones and drops some. Counted here are approximately 210,000 clones, more than 55% occurring once; the ten biggest clones make up more than 1%. The data stem from a study of CD8+ T cells in alopecia areata. Study-level findings and limits: One nonresponder makes the tie between baseline CD8+ expansion and response uncertain. The study also sequences resident alphabeta T cells of normal skin in scalp samples. Clonality was higher in lesional than normal scalp, especially in alopecia totalis/universalis.

The chain has TRBV30 and TRBJ1-1; 7 nucleotides match TRBD1. The input for sequencing was CD4+ T cells sorted from blood, taken at week 44, from a patient treated with tofacitinib. This receptor was obtained from a human donor with alopecia areata. CDR3 sequence reads: CAWRVRGGGALGTEAFF. CDR3 nucleotide sequence: TGTGCCTGGAGGGTTCGTGGAGGGGGCGCTTTGGGCACTGAAGCTTTCTTT.